Shown below are 9 T cell receptor beta chains from a single sample sequenced in a study of lymphopenia after photon versus proton radiotherapy. Using immunoSEQ multiplex PCR, the repertoire was profiled, and TCRdb retains in-frame clones only, with some absent. The data hold about 37,000 clones, with around 85% observed a single time. The sequences come from peripheral blood, collected from a patient treated with photon-based radiotherapy. These receptors all come from a man aged 50 to 59 with gastric cancer.

The V and J genes are TRBV5-4 and TRBJ1-4, with D perhaps TRBD1 (6 bases). Trimming took off 4 bases at V and 8 bases at J, with 15 bases between the two ends. Germline V CDR1 and CDR2: SGHNT, YYREEE (reference sequence). CDR3 length: 14 amino acids. CDR3 protein: CASSRGGAQEKLFF. The DNA for the CDR3 is TGTGCCAGCAGCAGAGGGGGGGCGCAAGAAAAACTGTTTTTT. Combining the CDR3 with reference TRBV5-4 and TRBJ1-4 gives the whole variable domain ETGVTQSPTHLIKTRGQQVTLRCSSQSGHNTVSWYQQALGQGPQFIFQYYREEENGRGNFPPRFSGLQFPNYSSELNVNALELDDSALYLCASSRGGAQEKLFFGSGTQLSVL.

This clone was detected only a few times. V gene TRBV2 combines with J gene TRBJ2-7, with D possibly matching TRBD1 (6 bases). V gave up 8 bases and J gave up 11 bases, with 19 bases separating them. Germline V lookup: CDR1 SNHLY, CDR2 FYNNEI. This CDR3 is built from 12 residues. As DNA, the CDR3 is TGTGCCAGCGTTCGGGACACCGGTTTGAAGTACTTC. Translated: CASVRDTGLKYF.

The chain uses TRBV15 and TRBJ2-2, with 7 bases identical to TRBD1. The J segment lost 0 bases and the V segment lost 0 bases, leaving 4 bases of the junction unmatched. The CDR3 length is 17 residues. Per the germline V gene, CDR1 is LNHNV and CDR2 is YYDKDF (reference sequence). The DNA for the CDR3 is TGTGCCACCAGCAGAGATAGGCAGGGGGCGAACACCGGGGAGCTGTTTTTT. Its protein product is CATSRDRQGANTGELFF.

The chain couples TRBV30 to TRBJ1-1; D perhaps matches TRBD1 (6 bases). CDR3 length: 12 amino acids. Germline V gene data show CDR1 as GTSNPN and CDR2 as SVGIG (reference sequence). CDR3 DNA sequence: TGTGTTTTTGGGGGGCGCAAAGCTGAAGCTTTCTTT. It encodes CVFGGRKAEAFF. Filled out from reference TRBV30 and TRBJ1-1, the complete variable domain reads SQTIHQWPATLVQPVGSPLSLECTVEGTSNPNLYWYRQAAGRGLQLLFYSVGIGQISSEVPQNLSASRPQDRQFILSSKKLLLSDSGFYLCVFGGRKAEAFFGQGTRLTVV.

This sequence joins TRBV5-8 and TRBJ2-7; 7 nucleotides line up with TRBD2. Germline trimming cut 0 bases from V and 3 bases from J; bases unmatched to any gene: 3. Germline-derived CDR1 and CDR2 are SGHTS and YDEGEE. The CDR3 covers 14 residues. CDR3 region: CASSLAPSGYEQYF. In DNA form, the CDR3 reads TGTGCCAGCAGCTTGGCCCCTAGCGGCTACGAGCAGTACTTC. The full variable domain, in which reference TRBV5-8 and TRBJ2-7 provide the parts outside the CDR3, is EAGVTQSPTHLIKTRGQQATLRCSPISGHTSVYWYQQALGLGLQFLLWYDEGEERNRGNFPPRFSGRQFPNYSSELNVNALELEDSALYLCASSLAPSGYEQYFGPGTRLTVT.

This rearrangement joins TRBV29-1 to TRBJ2-1; 11 nucleotides line up with TRBD2. Trimming cost V 5 bases and J 6 bases; bases outside gene matches: 3. The CDR3 spans 13 residues. From germline, CDR1 is SQVTM and CDR2 ANQGSEA. The CDR3 here is CSVTSGSLNEQFF. DNA of the CDR3: TGCAGCGTTACTAGCGGGAGTCTCAATGAGCAGTTCTTC.

This clone was found once. The V and J genes are TRBV18 and TRBJ2-5; TRBD1 is a possible D gene (6 bases). V gave up 3 bases and J gave up 2 bases, with 10 bases separating them. The V gene's germline CDR1 is KGHSH and CDR2 LQKENI. The CDR3 totals 14 residues. As DNA, the CDR3 is TGTGCCAGCTCACCGTACAGGGTACAAGAGACCCAGTACTTC. Translating it yields CASSPYRVQETQYF.

This sequence joins TRBV28 and TRBJ2-7, with D tentatively TRBD2 (5 bases). Germline-derived CDR1 and CDR2 are MDHEN and SYDVKM. V lost 6 bases, J lost 7 bases, and 13 bases lay in between. The CDR3 loop spans 12 amino acids. The CDR3 here is CASRTPGLEQYF. CDR3 DNA sequence: TGTGCCAGCAGGACGCCGGGATTAGAGCAGTACTTC. The entire variable domain, with the rest obtained from reference TRBV28 and TRBJ2-7, is as follows: DVKVTQSSRYLVKRTGEKVFLECVQDMDHENMFWYRQDPGLGLRLIYFSYDVKMKEKGDIPEGYSVSREKKERFSLILESASTNQTSMYLCASRTPGLEQYFGPGTRLTVT.

V is TRBV11-2 and J is TRBJ2-7; 11 positions agree with TRBD2. Germline CDR1 is SGHAT and CDR2 is FQNNGV. The CDR3 consists of 18 residues. J lost 3 bases, V lost 5 bases, and 15 bases had no gene match. CDR3 residues: CASSPRTSGSSRYYEQYF. The CDR3 region has the DNA TGTGCCAGCAGCCCGCGGACTAGCGGGTCATCTAGGTACTACGAGCAGTACTTC.